The 8 T cell receptor beta chains given below trace back to one sample, sequenced in a study of blood T cell repertoires in COVID-19. Clones were read by immunoSEQ multiplex PCR, and TCRdb kept only the in-frame ones, dropping some. The profile shows tens of thousands of clones, 89% of them singletons. The sequenced sample consisted of peripheral blood. The origin of the receptors is a man aged 55 to 70 with COVID-19, enrolled during active disease.

V usage is TRBV28 and J usage is TRBJ2-5; D is perhaps TRBD2 (6 bases). V was shortened by 3 bases and J by 3 bases, with 8 bases between the two germline ends. The CDR3 length is 13 residues. Germline assignment: CDR1 MDHEN and CDR2 SYDVKM. CDR3 coding DNA: TGTGCCAGCAGTTTTGGCGGGGAAGAGACCCAGTACTTC. Protein product: CASSFGGEETQYF.

This chain uses TRBV4-1 with TRBJ2-5; the D gene is possibly TRBD2 (7 bases). Germline V lookup: CDR1 MGHRA, CDR2 YSYEKL. V was cut by 1 base and J by 3 bases, with 15 bases left in between. This CDR3 comprises 16 residues. CDR3 in DNA: TGCGCCAGCAGCCAAGGCGTACAGGGAGGGAAAGAGACCCAGTACTTC. Its translation is CASSQGVQGGKETQYF.

This chain connects TRBV2 to TRBJ2-7, with 7 bases lining up with TRBD1. J was trimmed by 6 bases and V by 6 bases; bases with no gene match: 5. The germline gives CDR1 SNHLY, CDR2 FYNNEI. The CDR3 spans 12 residues. In nucleotides, the CDR3 is TGTGCCAGCAGGACAGGGTTTCCCGAGCAGTACTTC. This codes for CASRTGFPEQYF.

The table lists this clone with a count of one. The rearrangement uses TRBV29-1 and TRBJ2-2, with TRBD1 matching 8 bases. Germline V gene sequence: CDR1 SQVTM, CDR2 ANQGSEA. J gave up 5 bases and V 3 bases, and 2 bases lay outside the gene matches. The CDR3 has 13 residues. For the CDR3, the DNA is TGCAGCGTTGACAGGGGGCGAACCGGGGAGCTGTTTTTT. Translation: CSVDRGRTGELFF.

The chain employs TRBV2 and TRBJ1-1; TRBD1 matches 10 bases. From germline, CDR1 is SNHLY and CDR2 FYNNEI. The CDR3 consists of 14 residues. Trimming at V came to 3 bases and at J to 10 bases, leaving 8 bases not matched to a gene. CDR3: CASSDVRDRGRAFF. CDR3 nucleotides: TGTGCCAGCAGTGATGTAAGGGACAGGGGTAGAGCTTTCTTT.

The chain recombines TRBV2 with TRBJ1-5; D might be TRBD1 (5 bases). Germline CDR1 reads SNHLY; CDR2 reads FYNNEI. V was pared by 3 bases and J by 7 bases, with 16 bases between. The CDR3 consists of 15 residues. The CDR3 sequence is CASSDDRAGRQPQHF. CDR3 nucleotide sequence: TGTGCCAGCAGTGATGATAGGGCAGGGAGGCAGCCCCAGCATTTT. The full variable domain, its missing parts supplied by reference TRBV2 and TRBJ1-5, is EPEVTQTPSHQVTQMGQEVILRCVPISNHLYFYWYRQILGQKVEFLVSFYNNEISEKSEIFDDQFSVERPDGSNFTLKIRSTKLEDSAMYFCASSDDRAGRQPQHFGDGTRLSIL.

The chain uses TRBV28 and TRBJ1-1, with D maybe TRBD1 (5 bases). This CDR3 has 11 residues. The germline V gene encodes CDR1 MDHEN and CDR2 SYDVKM. Trimming removed 6 bases from V and 8 bases from J, with 10 bases in between. This chain's CDR3 is CASSPRGEAFF. CDR3 bases: TGTGCCAGCAGCCCTCGGGGGGAAGCTTTCTTT.

This clone was picked up one time. This chain connects TRBV20-1 to TRBJ2-1; TRBD2 agrees at 7 bases. This CDR3 spans 15 amino acids. In germline, CDR1 is DFQATT, CDR2 SNEGSKA (reference sequence). With V trimmed by 3 bases and J by 1 base, 6 bases remained unmatched. The CDR3 loop reads CSASPSGLSYNEQFF. DNA of the CDR3: TGCAGTGCTAGTCCGTCGGGACTATCCTACAATGAGCAGTTCTTC.